The next 32 T cell receptor beta chains were all read from a single sample in a study of T-cell reconstitution after alpha-beta-depleted transplantation in children. It was with unique molecular identifiers that the TCRbeta library was prepared. TCRdb itself ran the PCR reads through MiXCR, one entry per CDR3 protein. The sample yields nearly 200,000 distinct CDR3 sequences, about 6% seen once. The sequencing used PBMCs, collected before TCRalphabeta/CD19-depleted stem cell transplant. The receptors come from a girl less than two years old with combined immunodeficiency, due to receive a stem cell transplant.

This clonotype was picked up many times. The CDR3 DNA is TGTGCCAGCAGTCAAACCCCGTGGGGCAGGGACACTGAAGCTTTCTTT. This sequence encodes CASSQTPWGRDTEAFF. The chain carries TRBV6-1 and TRBJ1-1; the D gene is possibly TRBD1 (5 bases). The CDR3 sequence is 16 residues long. CDR1 and CDR2 from the germline V gene are MNHNS and SASEGT. The V and J ends lost 5 bases and 3 bases respectively, with 19 bases between them.

At least ten counts were recorded for this clonotype. The chain employs TRBV29-1 and TRBJ2-7, with TRBD1 matching over 9 bases. The CDR3 spans 12 residues. J was trimmed by 3 bases and V by 7 bases; bases with no gene match: 4. Germline values: CDR1 SQVTM, CDR2 ANQGSEA. CDR3 sequence reads: CSGLGQGYEQYF. The CDR3 DNA follows: TGCAGCGGCTTGGGACAGGGCTACGAGCAGTACTTC.

The sample holds many counts of this clonotype. The rearrangement links TRBV7-3 to TRBJ1-1, with D perhaps TRBD1 (5 bases). The CDR3 is made up of 16 amino acids. Trimming left V 5 bases short and J 1 base short, with 17 bases between. CDR1 and CDR2 from the germline V gene are SGHTA and FQGTGA. CDR3 bases: TGTGCCAGCAGCACCATCAACAGGATCGGGAACACTGAAGCTTTCTTT. Protein: CASSTINRIGNTEAFF. The full variable domain, rest sourced from reference TRBV7-3 and TRBJ1-1, is GAGVSQTPSNKVTEKGKYVELRCDPISGHTALYWYRQSLGQGPEFLIYFQGTGAADDSGLPNDRFFAVRPEGSVSTLKIQRTERGDSAVYLCASSTINRIGNTEAFFGQGTRLTVV.

This clonotype was seen ten or more times. J is TRBJ2-7 and V is TRBV5-1; no clear D. The CDR3 loop spans 12 amino acids. With 2 bases removed from V and 0 bases from J, the gap between germline ends came to 3 bases. Germline V CDR1 and CDR2: SGHRS, YFSETQ. This CDR3 is CASSLNSYEQYF. The CDR3 DNA sequence: TGCGCCAGCAGCTTAAACTCCTACGAGCAGTACTTC.

This clonotype was seen a handful of times. The rearrangement uses TRBV20-1 and TRBJ2-1; D is tentatively TRBD1 or TRBD2 (5 bases each). The CDR3 is made up of 15 amino acids. V lost 5 bases and J 3 bases, leaving 17 bases between the germline ends. CDR1 and CDR2 from the germline V gene are DFQATT and SNEGSKA (reference sequence). The CDR3 nucleotides are TGCAGTGCTGGGGGAACGGAAACTCTCTACAATGAGCAGTTCTTC. Its protein is CSAGGTETLYNEQFF.

This clonotype showed up many times. The CDR3 DNA sequence: TGTGCCAGCAGCTTAGGGACATACACTGAAGCTTTCTTT. It encodes CASSLGTYTEAFF. The chain recombines TRBV11-2 with TRBJ1-1, with a tentative D call TRBD1 (5 bases). This CDR3 is built from 13 residues. Trimming shortened V by 1 base and J by 3 bases, and 6 bases separated the two germline ends. Germline V gene sequence: CDR1 SGHAT, CDR2 FQNNGV.

The J gene is TRBJ2-5, the V gene TRBV2; 12 bases agree with TRBD2. With V trimmed by 6 bases and J by 2 bases, 10 bases remained unmatched. Germline CDR1 SNHLY, CDR2 FYNNEI. The CDR3 has 17 residues. The CDR3 loop reads CASRRLAGALMQETQYF. CDR3 in DNA: TGTGCCAGCAGAAGACTAGCGGGGGCCCTCATGCAAGAGACCCAGTACTTC.

The genes are TRBV12-3 or TRBV12-4 and TRBJ1-2; 8 bases fit TRBD1. CDR3 length: 13 residues. Unmatched junction bases numbered 5, after V lost 3 bases and J lost 8 bases. The CDR3 spells CASSFGTGEGYTF. The CDR3 DNA is TGTGCCAGCAGTTTCGGGACAGGCGAAGGCTACACCTTC.

In its sample, this clonotype was seen many times. The chain employs TRBV6-2 or TRBV6-3 and TRBJ2-5, with D possibly matching TRBD1 (6 bases). The germline V gene encodes CDR1 MNHEY and CDR2 SVGEGT. The CDR3 sequence is 16 residues long. V was pared by 6 bases and J by 5 bases, with 22 bases between. The chain's CDR3 is CASSWDTRRKPETQYF. DNA for the CDR3: TGTGCCAGCAGCTGGGACACTCGACGTAAACCGGAGACCCAGTACTTC.

The V and J genes are TRBV20-1 and TRBJ2-7, with TRBD2 matching 8 bases. Per germline, CDR1 DFQATT and CDR2 SNEGSKA (reference sequence). The CDR3 has 14 amino acids. V shed 6 bases, J shed 0 bases, and the junction held 7 bases outside the gene matches. The CDR3 sequence is CSARVAGSSYEQYF. For the CDR3, the DNA is TGCAGTGCGAGGGTAGCGGGGAGCTCCTACGAGCAGTACTTC.

This clonotype was seen ten or more times. CDR3: CASSQGAGAFTGELFF. The CDR3 DNA sequence: TGTGCCAGCAGCCAAGGGGCGGGGGCTTTCACCGGGGAGCTGTTTTTT. J is TRBJ2-2 and V is TRBV4-2; maybe TRBD2 (7 bases). V was shortened by 1 base and J by 4 bases, with 13 bases between the two germline ends. This CDR3 is 16 amino acids long. The V gene's germline CDR1 is LGHNA and CDR2 YNFKEQ.

Concerning this clonotype itself: Since a much larger clone is just one base distant, this may be a read error. The chain links TRBV2 to TRBJ2-1; D remains ambiguous. Trimming removed 10 bases at V and 10 bases at J, with 20 bases between. CDR3 length: 13 residues. Per the germline V gene, CDR1 is SNHLY and CDR2 is FYNNEI. The CDR3: CAITDLLIGEQFF. DNA of the CDR3: TGTGCCATTACGGACCTTCTCATCGGAGAGCAGTTCTTC.

The chain is built from TRBV5-1 and TRBJ2-7, with TRBD1 identical over 9 bases. The V segment lost 2 bases and the J segment 2 bases; nucleotides outside the gene matches: 2. CDR3 length: 14 residues. Germline-derived CDR1 and CDR2 are SGHRS and YFSETQ. CDR3 nucleotide sequence: TGCGCCAGCAGCTTACAGGGGGCCGCCTACGAGCAGTACTTC. Protein sequence: CASSLQGAAYEQYF.

This clonotype appeared many times. The chain has TRBV5-6 and TRBJ2-7; D is uncertain. CDR3 length: 12 residues. The germline CDR1 and CDR2 sequences are SGHDT and YYEEEE. Trimming stripped 0 bases from V and 2 bases from J, with 3 bases between. This chain's CDR3 is CASSLVTYEQYF. CDR3 bases: TGTGCCAGCAGCTTGGTAACCTACGAGCAGTACTTC.

This clonotype was counted many times. This chain joins TRBV20-1 and TRBJ2-1; D is uncertain. Trimming shortened V by 2 bases and J by 0 bases, and 5 bases separated the two germline ends. Germline CDR1 is DFQATT and CDR2 is SNEGSKA (reference sequence). The CDR3 consists of 13 residues. CDR3 loop: CSARPLSYNEQFF. The CDR3 nucleotides read TGCAGTGCTAGACCTCTCTCCTACAATGAGCAGTTCTTC.

This clonotype has ten or more counts. The chain uses TRBV7-9 and TRBJ1-1; D is unresolved. Deletions cut 4 bases from V and 0 bases from J, with 15 bases between. CDR1 is SEHNR, CDR2 FQNEAQ, per germline (reference sequence). The CDR3 is made up of 16 amino acids. The CDR3 nucleotides read TGTGCCAGCAGCTCTCCGAGGGAGCAGGTGAACACTGAAGCTTTCTTT. Its translation is CASSSPREQVNTEAFF. The full variable domain, with the rest looked up from reference TRBV7-9 and TRBJ1-1, is DTGVSQNPRHKITKRGQNVTFRCDPISEHNRLYWYRQTLGQGPEFLTYFQNEAQLEKSRLLSDRFSAERPKGSFSTLEIQRTEQGDSAMYLCASSSPREQVNTEAFFGQGTRLTVV.

This clonotype was counted at least ten times. This chain uses TRBV12-3 or TRBV12-4 with TRBJ2-7; no clear D. The germline V and J ends were trimmed by 5 bases and 6 bases, with 14 bases remaining between them. This CDR3 has 13 residues. As DNA, the CDR3 is TGTGCCAGCAGTCTCCCCACCCCGTCCGAGCAGTACTTC. Its translation: CASSLPTPSEQYF.

In this sample, this clonotype turned up many times. The J gene is TRBJ2-5, the V gene TRBV28; D may match TRBD1 or TRBD2 (5 bases each). Looked up from germline, CDR1 is MDHEN and CDR2 is SYDVKM. The ends were cut back, 6 bases at V and 2 bases at J, with 16 bases in the middle. This CDR3 has 15 amino acids. The CDR3 DNA sequence: TGTGCCAGCAGGACACCGGGACCATTGCAAGAGACCCAGTACTTC. This codes for CASRTPGPLQETQYF.

The table lists this clonotype with many counts. The chain is built from TRBV15 and TRBJ1-4; D gene ambiguous. This CDR3 comprises 15 residues. In germline, CDR1 is LNHNV, CDR2 YYDKDF (reference sequence). Trimming left V 0 bases short and J 8 bases short, with 13 bases between. CDR3 residues: CATSRDPGIGEKLFF. The CDR3 DNA sequence: TGTGCCACCAGCAGAGATCCGGGAATAGGGGAAAAACTGTTTTTT.

This clonotype was counted a few times. The chain links TRBV12-3 or TRBV12-4 to TRBJ1-2; D possibly corresponds to TRBD1 (5 bases). The CDR3 covers 15 residues. The ends were cut back, 3 bases at V and 8 bases at J, with 19 bases in the middle. CDR3 protein: CASSFDKAGLGGYTF. DNA for the CDR3: TGTGCCAGCAGTTTTGATAAGGCGGGACTTGGAGGCTACACCTTC.

Ten or more counts support this clonotype. As DNA, the CDR3 is TGTGCCAGCAGCCAAGAACAGGGGGCGAGGAACACTGAAGCTTTCTTT. It translates to CASSQEQGARNTEAFF. The chain has TRBV4-2 and TRBJ1-1; 9 bases fit TRBD1. The CDR3 totals 16 residues. V lost 0 bases to trimming and J lost 1 base; unmatched junction nucleotides: 3. Per the germline V gene, CDR1 is LGHNA and CDR2 is YNFKEQ.

This clonotype has at least ten counts. A read error may produce the germline difference seen at one junction end. The chain recombines TRBV5-1 with TRBJ1-6; D is unresolved. Germline values: CDR1 SGHRS, CDR2 YFSETQ. CDR3 size: 15 residues. Here the CDR3 reads CASSPEGSDNSPLHF. Here the CDR3 DNA reads TGCGCCAGCAGCCCCGAGGGCTCCGATAATTCACCCCTCCACTTT.

This clonotype was seen repeatedly, ten times or more. The CDR3 DNA reads TGTGCCAGCATCCGATTAGACAGGCAAGCTTTCTTT. This codes for CASIRLDRQAFF. The chain is built from TRBV12-3 or TRBV12-4 and TRBJ1-1; D possibly corresponds to TRBD1 (6 bases). The CDR3 is made up of 12 amino acids. The V gene lost 7 bases and the J gene lost 9 bases, with 15 bases spanning the gap.

This clonotype was recorded at least ten times. V is TRBV4-1 and J is TRBJ2-7, with D perhaps TRBD1 (5 bases). The CDR3 contains 13 residues. Germline CDR1 reads MGHRA; CDR2 reads YSYEKL. V was cut by 3 bases and J by 5 bases, with 11 bases left in between. The CDR3 DNA sequence: TGCGCCAGCAGCCAGGAGACAGACGACGAGCAGTACTTC. Translating gives CASSQETDDEQYF.

The table lists this clonotype with many counts. The chain recombines TRBV29-1 with TRBJ2-1; 11 nucleotides align to TRBD1. The V and J ends lost 4 bases and 4 bases, in that order; junction bases with no gene match: 6. There are 15 residues in the CDR3. In germline, CDR1 is SQVTM, CDR2 ANQGSEA. CDR3 amino acids: CSVGGTGGMYNEQFF. CDR3 bases: TGCAGCGTTGGGGGGACAGGGGGAATGTACAATGAGCAGTTCTTC.

This clonotype was seen repeatedly, ten times or more. This chain links TRBV4-2 with TRBJ2-7, with 8 bases lining up with TRBD1. The V and J ends lost 6 bases and 2 bases, in that order; junction bases with no gene match: 9. Germline values: CDR1 LGHNA, CDR2 YNFKEQ. The CDR3 runs 15 residues. CDR3 coding DNA: TGTGCCAGCAGAGGAGACAGGGGTTACCCCTACGAGCAGTACTTC. Translation: CASRGDRGYPYEQYF.

This clonotype appeared many times. V usage is TRBV12-3 or TRBV12-4 and J usage is TRBJ2-1; 8 bases line up with TRBD2. The V and J ends lost 6 bases and 0 bases, in that order; junction bases with no gene match: 7. The CDR3 sequence is 16 residues long. CDR3 sequence (DNA): TGTGCCAGCAGCGGGGGGGCTACTAGCTCCTACAATGAGCAGTTCTTC. As protein: CASSGGATSSYNEQFF.

The V gene is TRBV7-2, the J gene TRBJ2-1; no clear D gene. The CDR3 extends over 14 amino acids. V was clipped by 3 bases and J by 4 bases, with 10 bases between them. Germline V gives CDR1 SGHTA, CDR2 FQGNSA. CDR3 coding DNA: TGTGCCAGCAGCTTTTCTGCCCATTACAATGAGCAGTTCTTC. It yields the protein CASSFSAHYNEQFF.

This clonotype was observed many times. The chain employs TRBV20-1 and TRBJ1-1, with TRBD1 as a possible D gene (6 bases). CDR3 length: 17 residues. Per the germline V gene, CDR1 is DFQATT and CDR2 is SNEGSKA (reference sequence). V was shortened by 6 bases and J by 6 bases, with 29 bases between the two germline ends. Here the CDR3 reads CSALQIDRWGGRPEAFF. CDR3 DNA sequence: TGCAGTGCCCTACAGATAGACAGGTGGGGCGGGAGGCCTGAAGCTTTCTTT.

At least ten counts were recorded for this clonotype. The chain uses TRBV12-3 or TRBV12-4 and TRBJ2-2; TRBD1 might be the D (6 bases). The germline V and J ends were trimmed by 3 bases and 2 bases, with 10 bases remaining between them. This CDR3 comprises 15 residues. CDR3 residues: CASSLTGSNTGELFF. CDR3 DNA: TGTGCCAGCAGTTTGACAGGATCTAACACCGGGGAGCTGTTTTTT.

In its sample, this clonotype was seen many times. This chain uses TRBV10-3 with TRBJ2-2; 11 bases are shared with TRBD1. The CDR3 is 15 residues long. Germline lookup yields CDR1 ENHRY and CDR2 SYGVKD. V shed 7 bases and J 0 bases; nucleotides not matched to a gene: 1. The CDR3 region is CAIKGQGANTGELFF. Here the CDR3 DNA reads TGTGCCATCAAGGGACAGGGGGCGAACACCGGGGAGCTGTTTTTT.

In its sample, this clonotype was seen many times. This sequence joins TRBV4-1 and TRBJ2-1; 7 bases agree with TRBD2. The V and J ends lost 2 bases and 3 bases, in that order; junction bases with no gene match: 10. The CDR3 is 17 residues long. Germline V lookup: CDR1 MGHRA, CDR2 YSYEKL. This chain's CDR3 is CASSQSEGRAIYNEQFF. CDR3 nucleotides: TGCGCCAGCAGCCAATCCGAGGGGAGGGCCATCTACAATGAGCAGTTCTTC.